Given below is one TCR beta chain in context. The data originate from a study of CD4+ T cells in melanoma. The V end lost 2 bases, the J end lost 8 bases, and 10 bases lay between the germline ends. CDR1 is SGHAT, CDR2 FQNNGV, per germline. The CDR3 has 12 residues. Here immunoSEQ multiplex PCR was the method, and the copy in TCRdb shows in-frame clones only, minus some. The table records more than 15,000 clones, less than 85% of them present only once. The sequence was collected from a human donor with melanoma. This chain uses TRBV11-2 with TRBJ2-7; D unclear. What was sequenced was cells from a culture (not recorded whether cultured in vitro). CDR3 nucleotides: TGTGCCAGCAGCTTAAGATCGGGCCAGCAGTACTTC. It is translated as CASSLRSGQQYF.